This T cell receptor (beta chain) was recorded in a study of response to subunit inactivated influenza vaccine. Germline V gene data show CDR1 as SEHNR and CDR2 as FQNEAQ (reference sequence). V was pared by 3 bases and J by 2 bases, with 11 bases between. The CDR3 consists of 14 residues. Via MiXCR, TCRdb re-called the RT-PCR reads, giving one row per CDR3 protein. The data contain 630,000 or so distinct CDR3 sequences, around 16% of them singletons. Sequencing was performed on PBMCs from blood, taken roughly 12 days after vaccination. The source of this sequence is a man aged 45 to 65 who received an inactivated influenza vaccine. The genes are TRBV7-9 and TRBJ2-7; D is uncertain. The CDR3 DNA follows: TGTGCCAGCAGCTTTCTCGACCGCCCCTACGAGCAGTACTTC. This encodes CASSFLDRPYEQYF.